These T cell receptor beta chains were read from a single sample in a study of shared clonotypes between healthy human individuals. Profiled with immunoSEQ multiplex PCR; TCRdb holds only in-frame clones, not every one. The repertoire consists of approximately 2,300,000 clones, with around 92% occurring once and the leading ten covering around 0.38%. What was sequenced was naive CD4+ T cells from PBMCs. The source is a young man in good health. Some clones in this sample may be carry-over from other donors' samples. Both conserved end residues are part of each CDR3. A D gene is named only where the DNA matches it firmly. Part of the rows lack a size; the others show once, few, many or a class for expanded clones.

clone_size	d_call	j_call	cdr3_length	v_call	cdr3_nt	cdr3_aa
.	TRBD1	TRBJ2-7	15	TRBV5-1	TGCGCCAGCAGCCTACAGGGGGTAGGTTCCTACGAGCAGTACTTC	CASSLQGVGSYEQYF
.	TRBD2	TRBJ2-1	14	TRBV7-9	TGTGCCAGCAGCCTAGCGGGCTCCTACAATGAGCAGTTCTTC	CASSLAGSYNEQFF
.	.	TRBJ1-2	14	TRBV7-2	TGTGCCAGCAGCTCCCGTCTCACTAACTATGGCTACACCTTC	CASSSRLTNYGYTF
.	.	TRBJ1-5	14	TRBV7-9	TGTGCCAGCAGCTTAAGACCAGTTGATCAGCCCCAGCATTTT	CASSLRPVDQPQHF
.	.	TRBJ2-7	19	TRBV19	TGTGCCAGTAGTACGACTGTAAGGAGGGGTAGATGGGTCTCCTACGAGCAGTACTTC	CASSTTVRRGRWVSYEQYF
.	.	TRBJ1-1	14	TRBV2	TGTGCCAGCAGTGAATATCCCGGGAACACTGAAGCTTTCTTT	CASSEYPGNTEAFF
.	TRBD2	TRBJ2-7	14	TRBV28	TGTGCCAGCAGTTTGGGGGGACTAGCCACCGAGCAGTACTTC	CASSLGGLATEQYF
.	TRBD2	TRBJ2-7	18	TRBV11-2	TGTGCCAGCAGCTTCAGCTTCGGGACTAGTGGCCTTGGGTACGAGCAGTACTTC	CASSFSFGTSGLGYEQYF
.	.	TRBJ2-3	12	TRBV5-4	TGTGCCAGCAGCGCCTTCACAGATACGCAGTATTTT	CASSAFTDTQYF
.	.	TRBJ1-1	13	TRBV7-2	TGTGCCAGCAGTAGATCTGTGGCTGTTGAAGCTTTCTTT	CASSRSVAVEAFF
.	.	TRBJ2-3	15	TRBV4-1	TGCGCCAGCAGCCAAGCACGGCTAGTAACAGATACGCAGTATTTT	CASSQARLVTDTQYF
once	TRBD1	TRBJ1-1	14	TRBV29-1	TGCAGCGTCGGACCACGACAGGGGAACTTTGAAGCTTTCTTT	CSVGPRQGNFEAFF
.	TRBD2	TRBJ2-1	15	TRBV28	TGTGCCAGCAGTTGGAGTAGCGGGATTGTGGGTGAGCAGTTCTTC	CASSWSSGIVGEQFF
.	.	TRBJ2-1	16	TRBV27	TGTGCCAGCAGTCGGGGCGGGCGCAGCTCCTACAATGAGCAGTTCTTC	CASSRGGRSSYNEQFF
.	TRBD1	TRBJ2-5	11	TRBV11-2	TGTGCCAGCAGCCCCGACAGGGACCAGTACTTC	CASSPDRDQYF
once	.	TRBJ1-2	14	TRBV5-1	TGCGCCAGCAGCATGGAAAACTCTAACTATGGCTACACCTTC	CASSMENSNYGYTF
.	.	TRBJ1-3	15	TRBV6-6	TGTGCCAGCAGTTACTCCGACGGCAGGGGAAACACCATATATTTT	CASSYSDGRGNTIYF
.	.	TRBJ1-3	14	TRBV7-2	TGTGCCAGCAGCCAAGAGCCAGGGAAGGACACCATATATTTT	CASSQEPGKDTIYF
.	.	TRBJ1-2	15	TRBV28	TGTGCCAGCAGTTCTCATGGCGACCCTAACTATGGCTACACCTTC	CASSSHGDPNYGYTF
.	TRBD1	TRBJ1-1	15	TRBV18	TGTGCCAGCTCAGCGCCAAGGACAGGGAACCCTGAAGCTTTCTTT	CASSAPRTGNPEAFF
once	.	TRBJ1-1	14	TRBV28	TGTGCCAGCAGCCGTTCGACCGGGAACACTGAAGCTTTCTTT	CASSRSTGNTEAFF
.	TRBD2	TRBJ2-5	12	TRBV2	TGTGCCAGCAGCCCGGGAGGAGAGACCCAGTACTTC	CASSPGGETQYF
.	.	TRBJ2-5	11	TRBV5-1	TGCGCCAGCACGTACCAAGAGACCCAGTACTTC	CASTYQETQYF
.	.	TRBJ2-5	12	TRBV2	TGTGCCAGCAGTTGGTCGGATGAGACCCAGTACTTC	CASSWSDETQYF
once	.	TRBJ2-5	15	TRBV11-2	TGTGCCAGCAGCTTAGTGTCAGGGGCAAGAGAGACCCAGTACTTC	CASSLVSGARETQYF
.	TRBD2	TRBJ2-7	13	TRBV6-6	TGTGCCAGCAGGGCGGGGGGAGGCTACGAGCAGTACTTC	CASRAGGGYEQYF
.	.	TRBJ2-3	15	TRBV15	TGTGCCACCAGCAGAGATCAGCGGTTCACAGATACGCAGTATTTT	CATSRDQRFTDTQYF
.	.	TRBJ1-2	13	TRBV2	TGTGCCAGCAGTACGGACAAAGTTGGCGGCTACACCTTC	CASSTDKVGGYTF
few	.	TRBJ1-5	15	TRBV30	TGTGCCTGGAGTGTTCAACTAGGTGGCAATCAGCCCCAGCATTTT	CAWSVQLGGNQPQHF
.	TRBD1	TRBJ2-6	19	TRBV28	TGTGCCAGCAGTCTCTTAAGACAGGGCCAGGTATGGGGGGCCAACGTCCTGACTTTC	CASSLLRQGQVWGANVLTF
.	TRBD2	TRBJ2-7	16	TRBV28	TGTGCCAGCAGTTCTCTTGCGGGCGGGAGTCCCTACGAGCAGTACTTC	CASSSLAGGSPYEQYF
once	.	TRBJ2-3	16	TRBV28	TGTGCCAGCAGTTTATCCTCGGCGGACCGGGGGGATACGCAGTATTTT	CASSLSSADRGDTQYF
.	.	TRBJ2-1	14	TRBV27	TGTGCCAGCAACCCGGGTGACTCCTACAATGAGCAGTTCTTC	CASNPGDSYNEQFF
.	.	TRBJ2-5	12	TRBV4-1	TGCGCCAGCAGCCAGCATGAAGAGACCCAGTACTTC	CASSQHEETQYF
few	.	TRBJ1-3	15	TRBV10-1	TGCGCCAGCAGTGCGGGATGGACACTCGGAAACACCATATATTTT	CASSAGWTLGNTIYF